The 3 T cell receptor beta chains presented below share a single source sample, sequenced in a study of blood T cells in healthy people across ages. Then a second PCR, running roughly 7 to 11 cycles, was carried out with a sample-barcoded 5' primer and a J-beta primer mix. TCRdb itself ran the 5' RACE reads through MiXCR, one entry per CDR3 protein. The data hold 550,000 to 700,000 distinct CDR3 sequences, with approximately 25% observed a single time. The sequenced material came from blood. These receptor sequences come from a woman between 65 and 79 years old in good health.

This sequence joins TRBV20-1 and TRBJ1-1; D not certain. CDR3 length: 11 residues. Germline V gene lookup returns CDR1 DFQATT and CDR2 SNEGSKA (reference sequence). V lost 3 bases and J lost 3, with 5 bases in between. The CDR3, as DNA: TGCAGTGCTAGCACTGACACTGAAGCTTTCTTT. Its translation: CSASTDTEAFF.

The chain is built from TRBV20-1 and TRBJ2-5, with TRBD2 matching over 11 bases. The V gene end was trimmed by 2 bases and the J gene end by 2 bases; junction bases not matched to a gene: 13. This CDR3 is built from 18 residues. Germline assignment: CDR1 DFQATT and CDR2 SNEGSKA (reference sequence). The chain's CDR3 is CSARQVGLAGPLQETQYF. The DNA of the CDR3 is TGCAGTGCTAGACAGGTCGGACTAGCGGGCCCCCTGCAAGAGACCCAGTACTTC.

The CDR3 DNA sequence: TGTGCCAGCAGTTACCTAGGTCCTTGGACTTATGGCTACACCTTC. Its translation: CASSYLGPWTYGYTF. This chain joins TRBV6-5 and TRBJ1-2; D remains unclear. The germline CDR1 and CDR2 sequences are MNHEY and SVGAGI. The CDR3 covers 15 residues. The V and J ends lost 2 bases and 5 bases respectively, with 15 bases between them.